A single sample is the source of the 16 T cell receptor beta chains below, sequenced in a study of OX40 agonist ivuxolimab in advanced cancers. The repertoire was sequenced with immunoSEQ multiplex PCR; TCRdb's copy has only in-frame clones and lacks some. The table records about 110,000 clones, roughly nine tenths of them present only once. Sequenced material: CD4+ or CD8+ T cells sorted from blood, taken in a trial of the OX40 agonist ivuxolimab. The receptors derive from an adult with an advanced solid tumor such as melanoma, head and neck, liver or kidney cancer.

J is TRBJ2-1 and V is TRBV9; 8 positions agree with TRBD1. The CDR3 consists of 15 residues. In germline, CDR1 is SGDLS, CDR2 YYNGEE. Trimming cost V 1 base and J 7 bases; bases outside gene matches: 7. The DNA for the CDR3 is TGTGCCAGCAGCGTACAGGGGGCAATGAATAATGAGCAGTTCTTC. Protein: CASSVQGAMNNEQFF.

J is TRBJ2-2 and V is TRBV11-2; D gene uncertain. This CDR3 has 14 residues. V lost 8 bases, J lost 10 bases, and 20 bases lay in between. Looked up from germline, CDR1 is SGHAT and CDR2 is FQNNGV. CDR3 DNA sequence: TGTGCCAGCTCCCCTTTTAAACGGCCCTTGGAGCTGTTTTTT. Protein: CASSPFKRPLELFF.

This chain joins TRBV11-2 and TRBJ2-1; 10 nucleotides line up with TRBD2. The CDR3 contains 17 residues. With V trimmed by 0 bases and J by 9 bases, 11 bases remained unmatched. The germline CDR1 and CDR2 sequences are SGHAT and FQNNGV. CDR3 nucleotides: TGTGCCAGCAGCTTAGATCGATGGAGCGGGGGGGCCCCTGAGCAGTTCTTC. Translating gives CASSLDRWSGGAPEQFF.

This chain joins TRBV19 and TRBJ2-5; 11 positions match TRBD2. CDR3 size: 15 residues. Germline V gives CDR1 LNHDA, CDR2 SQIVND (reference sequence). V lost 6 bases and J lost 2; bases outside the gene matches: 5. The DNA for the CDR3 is TGTGCCAGTAGCCAACTAGCGGGAGAACAAGAGACCCAGTACTTC. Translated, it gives CASSQLAGEQETQYF.

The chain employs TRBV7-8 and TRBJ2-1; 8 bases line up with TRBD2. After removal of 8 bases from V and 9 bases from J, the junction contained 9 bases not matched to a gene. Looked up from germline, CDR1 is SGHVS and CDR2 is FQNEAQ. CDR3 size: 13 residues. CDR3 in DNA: TGTGCCAGCCATGGACTAGCAAGGGGTGAGCAGTTCTTC. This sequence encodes CASHGLARGEQFF. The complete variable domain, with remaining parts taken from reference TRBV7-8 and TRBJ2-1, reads GAGVSQSPRYKVAKRGQDVALRCDPISGHVSLFWYQQALGQGPEFLTYFQNEAQLDKSGLPSDRFFAERPEGSVSTLKIQRTQQEDSAVYLCASHGLARGEQFFGPGTRLTVL.

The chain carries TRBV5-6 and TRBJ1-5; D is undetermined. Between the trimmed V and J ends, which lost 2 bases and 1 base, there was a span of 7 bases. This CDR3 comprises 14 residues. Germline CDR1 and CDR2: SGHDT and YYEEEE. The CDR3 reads CASSFGSSNQPQHF. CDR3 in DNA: TGTGCCAGCAGCTTTGGCAGCAGCAATCAGCCCCAGCATTTT.

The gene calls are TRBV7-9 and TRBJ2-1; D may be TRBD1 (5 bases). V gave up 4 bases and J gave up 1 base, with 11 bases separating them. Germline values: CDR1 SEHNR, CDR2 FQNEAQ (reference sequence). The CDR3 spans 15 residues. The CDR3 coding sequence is TGTGCCAGCAGCTCGCGCGACAGATCCTACAATGAGCAGTTCTTC. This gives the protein CASSSRDRSYNEQFF.

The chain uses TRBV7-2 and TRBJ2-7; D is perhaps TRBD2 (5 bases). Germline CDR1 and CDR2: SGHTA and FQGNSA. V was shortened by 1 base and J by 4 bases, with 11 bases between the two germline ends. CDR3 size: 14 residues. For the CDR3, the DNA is TGTGCCAGCAGCTTAGTTTCGGGGTTATACGAGCAGTACTTC. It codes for CASSLVSGLYEQYF.

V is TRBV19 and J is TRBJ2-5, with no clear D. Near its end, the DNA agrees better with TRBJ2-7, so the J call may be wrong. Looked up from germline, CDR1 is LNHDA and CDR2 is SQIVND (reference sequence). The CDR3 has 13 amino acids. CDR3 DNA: TGTGCCAGTAGAAGTTCCAACACCTACGAGCAGTACTTC. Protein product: CASRSSNTYEQYF.

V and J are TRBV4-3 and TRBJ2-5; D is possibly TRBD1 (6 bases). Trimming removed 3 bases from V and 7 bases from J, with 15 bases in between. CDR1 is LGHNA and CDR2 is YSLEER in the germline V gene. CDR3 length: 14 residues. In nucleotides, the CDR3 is TGCGCCAGCAGCCAGCTACAGGGTGGGGGGACCCAGTACTTC. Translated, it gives CASSQLQGGGTQYF.

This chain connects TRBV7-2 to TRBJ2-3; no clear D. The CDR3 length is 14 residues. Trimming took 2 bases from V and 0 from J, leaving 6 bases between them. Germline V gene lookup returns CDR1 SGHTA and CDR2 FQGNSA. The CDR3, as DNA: TGTGCCAGCAGCTTACAGCAAAGCACAGATACGCAGTATTTT. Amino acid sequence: CASSLQQSTDTQYF.

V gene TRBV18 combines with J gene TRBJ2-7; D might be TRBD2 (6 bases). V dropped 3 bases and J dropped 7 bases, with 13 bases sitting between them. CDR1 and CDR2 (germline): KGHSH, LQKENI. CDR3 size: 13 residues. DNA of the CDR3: TGTGCCAGCTCACCGACTGGGGCGGGGGAGCAGTACTTC. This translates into CASSPTGAGEQYF.

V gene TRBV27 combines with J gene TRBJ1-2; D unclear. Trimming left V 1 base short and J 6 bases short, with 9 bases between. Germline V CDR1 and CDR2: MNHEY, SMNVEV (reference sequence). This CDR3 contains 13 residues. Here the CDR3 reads CASSLWEGNGYTF. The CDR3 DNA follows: TGTGCCAGCAGTTTATGGGAAGGGAATGGCTACACCTTC.

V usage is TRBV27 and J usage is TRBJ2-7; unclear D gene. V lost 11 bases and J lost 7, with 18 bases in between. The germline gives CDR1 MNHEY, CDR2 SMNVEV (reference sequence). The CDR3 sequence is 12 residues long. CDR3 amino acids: CAGWAFFWEQYF. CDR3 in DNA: TGTGCCGGATGGGCGTTTTTTTGGGAGCAGTACTTC.

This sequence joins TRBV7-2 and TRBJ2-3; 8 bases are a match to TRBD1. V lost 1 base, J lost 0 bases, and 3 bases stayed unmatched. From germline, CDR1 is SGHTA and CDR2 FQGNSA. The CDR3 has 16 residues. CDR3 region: CASSLGTGWSTDTQYF. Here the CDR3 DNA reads TGTGCCAGCAGCTTAGGGACAGGGTGGAGCACAGATACGCAGTATTTT.

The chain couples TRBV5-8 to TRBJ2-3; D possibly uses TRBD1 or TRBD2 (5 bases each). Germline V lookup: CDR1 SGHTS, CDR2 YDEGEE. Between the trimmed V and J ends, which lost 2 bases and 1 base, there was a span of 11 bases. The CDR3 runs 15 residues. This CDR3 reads CASSFGAGGTDTQYF. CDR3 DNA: TGTGCCAGCAGCTTTGGGGCCGGGGGCACAGATACGCAGTATTTT.